The 8 T cell receptor beta chains presented below share a single source sample, sequenced in a study of siplizumab effects on memory and regulatory T cells. Sequencing used immunoSEQ multiplex PCR; TCRdb keeps in-frame clones, though not all of them. The table shows about 100,000 clones, with 80% to 95% occurring only once. The sequenced material came from CD4+ T cells sorted from blood. The receptors derive from a human donor in good health. Some clones in this sample may be carry-over from other donors' samples.

The rearrangement joins TRBV5-1 to TRBJ1-3; TRBD1 aligns across 9 bases. V trimming: 1 base; J trimming: 0 bases; junction bases outside the gene matches: 5. This CDR3 region has 17 residues. CDR1 and CDR2 from the germline V gene are SGHRS and YFSETQ. CDR3 nucleotides: TGCGCCAGCAGCTTGAGGACAGGGGCAACCTCTGGAAACACCATATATTTT. As protein: CASSLRTGATSGNTIYF. Based on the CDR3 plus reference TRBV5-1 and TRBJ1-3, the full variable domain is KAGVTQTPRYLIKTRGQQVTLSCSPISGHRSVSWYQQTPGQGLQFLFEYFSETQRNKGNFPGRFSGRQFSNSRSEMNVSTLELGDSALYLCASSLRTGATSGNTIYFGEGSWLTVV.

This chain uses TRBV19 with TRBJ2-3; 9 positions agree with TRBD2. The CDR3 is 15 amino acids. The junction had 3 bases not matched to a gene; V was cut back by 1 base and J by 4 bases. Germline V gene data show CDR1 as LNHDA and CDR2 as SQIVND (reference sequence). The CDR3, as DNA: TGTGCCAGTAGTATAGTGGCTAGCGGGGCAGATACGCAGTATTTT. This codes for CASSIVASGADTQYF.

The sample holds a few counts of this clone. The rearrangement joins TRBV11-3 to TRBJ2-5; no definite D call. Per the germline V gene, CDR1 is SGHNT and CDR2 is YENEEA. This CDR3 region has 13 residues. The germline V and J ends were trimmed by 2 bases and 5 bases, with 9 bases remaining between them. CDR3 DNA: TGTGCCAGCAGCTTAAACCTAAGGGAGACCCAGTACTTC. Protein sequence: CASSLNLRETQYF. Variable domain in full (rest from reference TRBV11-3 and TRBJ2-5): EAGVVQSPRYKIIEKKQPVAFWCNPISGHNTLYWYLQNLGQGPELLIRYENEEAVDDSQLPKDRFSAERLKGVDSTLKIQPAELGDSAVYLCASSLNLRETQYFGPGTRLLVL.

The chain combines TRBV30 with TRBJ2-5; D uncertain. The CDR3 is 15 amino acids. Germline V gene data show CDR1 as GTSNPN and CDR2 as SVGIG (reference sequence). The ends were cut back, 0 bases at V and 2 bases at J, with 13 bases in the middle. DNA of the CDR3: TGTGCCTGGAGTGTAAGACCCCAGTTACAAGAGACCCAGTACTTC. Its translation: CAWSVRPQLQETQYF. The entire variable domain, with the rest obtained from reference TRBV30 and TRBJ2-5, is as follows: SQTIHQWPATLVQPVGSPLSLECTVEGTSNPNLYWYRQAAGRGLQLLFYSVGIGQISSEVPQNLSASRPQDRQFILSSKKLLLSDSGFYLCAWSVRPQLQETQYFGPGTRLLVL.

The chain couples TRBV15 to TRBJ1-3; D uncertain. The CDR3 consists of 16 residues. Germline assignment: CDR1 LNHNV and CDR2 YYDKDF (reference sequence). Trimming took 1 base from V and 0 from J, leaving 10 bases between them. The CDR3 DNA reads as TGTGCCACCAGCAGAGTAAGGCAGCTCTCTGGAAACACCATATATTTT. Protein: CATSRVRQLSGNTIYF.

The V gene is TRBV11-1, the J gene TRBJ2-3; D is tentatively TRBD1 or TRBD2 (7 bases each). Germline V gives CDR1 SGHAT, CDR2 FQDESV (reference sequence). V lost 5 bases and J 6 bases, leaving 18 bases between the germline ends. This CDR3 comprises 15 residues. The DNA of the CDR3 is TGTGCCAGCAGCAAACAGGGGAGGGACACGGATACGCAGTATTTT. Translated, it gives CASSKQGRDTDTQYF.

V is TRBV28 and J is TRBJ2-5; TRBD1 aligns across 9 bases. J lost 4 bases, V lost 2 bases, and 8 bases had no gene match. Germline CDR1 is MDHEN and CDR2 is SYDVKM. The CDR3 extends over 16 amino acids. CDR3 sequence (DNA): TGTGCCAGCAGTTTAGCCCGGGACAGGGTAAGAGAGACCCAGTACTTC. Its protein is CASSLARDRVRETQYF.

The chain links TRBV27 to TRBJ2-5; D might be TRBD1 (6 bases). Deletions cut 7 bases from V and 5 bases from J, with 20 bases between. CDR1 MNHEY and CDR2 SMNVEV come from the germline V gene (reference sequence). This CDR3 spans 15 amino acids. This chain's CDR3 is CASTPNSQRGETQYF. CDR3 DNA: TGTGCCAGCACCCCAAACTCGCAAAGGGGGGAGACCCAGTACTTC.